This T cell receptor (beta chain) was profiled in a study of blood T cell repertoires in COVID-19. Study-wide context: COVID-19 samples collected from the United States, Italy and Spain covered acute and convalescent phases. PBMCs, B-cell-depleted T cells, or T cells provided the cDNA or gDNA that made up the material.

Per the original methods: Reference gene primers were amplified, and this amplification served to estimate nucleated cell counts. Sequencing used immunoSEQ multiplex PCR; TCRdb keeps in-frame clones, though not all of them. V and J calls and clone size are copied from that table; D and trimming were computed from the DNA. The profile shows about 270,000 clones, nearly 85% of them singletons. Sequenced material: peripheral blood. The sequence was collected from a human donor in a cohort sampled during active COVID-19.

Here the CDR3 DNA reads TGTGCCAGCAGCTTAGGGGCAGGACTAGCACTAAATGAGCAGTTCTTC. The encoded protein is CASSLGAGLALNEQFF. The chain uses TRBV7-6 and TRBJ2-1; TRBD2 matches at 8 bases. This CDR3 spans 16 amino acids. Looked up from germline, CDR1 is SGHVS and CDR2 is FNYEAQ. Losses at the gene ends were 1 base for V and 7 bases for J; bases not matched to a gene: 9.